This TCR beta chain was captured in a study of blood T cells in healthy people across ages. Study-level results: Without sorted subsets, naive and antigen-experienced compartments could not be conclusively compared.

A remark on this clonotype: Its antigen remains unknown.

The use of a sample-barcoded 5' primer and a J-beta primer mix characterized a second PCR of about 7 to 12 cycles. MiXCR, run by TCRdb on the 5' RACE reads, gives a single entry per CDR3 protein. This table has around 1,000,000 distinct CDR3 sequences, about two fifths appearing once. The sequence derives from a man aged 18 to 29 in good health. The sequencing sample was made of blood.

The CDR3 here is CSARVSAGETDTQYF. DNA for the CDR3: TGCAGTGCTAGAGTGTCAGCGGGGGAGACAGATACGCAGTATTTT. The genes are TRBV20-1 and TRBJ2-3, with 8 bases lining up with TRBD2. The CDR3 sequence is 15 residues long. V lost 1 base to trimming and J lost 3 bases; unmatched junction nucleotides: 6. Germline V gene lookup returns CDR1 DFQATT and CDR2 SNEGSKA (reference sequence).